This T cell receptor (beta chain) derives from a study of T cells in Graves' hyperthyroidism and ophthalmopathy. Study-level information: Initial diagnosis, before any treatment, was when peripheral blood was collected.

This clonotype was observed a handful of times. Germline V gene sequence: CDR1 LGHNA, CDR2 YSLEER. This CDR3 is built from 16 residues. The V segment lost 3 bases and the J segment 2 bases; nucleotides outside the gene matches: 10. TCR beta CDR3 regions were amplified from RNA. HTBI primers were used for first-round RT-PCR of the TCR CDR3. TCRdb fed the multiplex PCR reads into MiXCR, producing one record per CDR3 protein. The repertoire holds 500,000 to 800,000 distinct CDR3 sequences, more than 12% seen once, with around 13% in the top ten. Inclusion characteristics of ophthalmopathy patients comprised a Clinical Activity Score of at least 3, a NOSPECS grade of at least 4, and duration under 3 months.

Sample: blood. This sequence joins TRBV4-3 and TRBJ2-7; the match to TRBD2 covers 7 bases. This clonotype originated in a woman between 45 and 65 years old with Graves' ophthalmopathy. CDR3 region: CASSHSWRGGTYEQYF. The CDR3 DNA follows: TGCGCCAGCAGCCACTCGTGGAGGGGAGGGACCTACGAGCAGTACTTC.